These T cell receptor beta chains were read from a single sample in a study of blood T cell repertoires in COVID-19. The protocol was immunoSEQ multiplex PCR, while the TCRdb copy is restricted to in-frame clones and leaves out a portion. The table lists some 52,000 clones, about nine tenths of them singletons. Sequencing was carried out using peripheral blood. The receptors stem from a human donor in a cohort sampled during active COVID-19. CDR3s include the opening cysteine and the closing phenylalanine or tryptophan. Fields, in order: V gene, D gene, J gene, clone size, CDR3 DNA, CDR3 protein. D genes are given only for firm matches. Not every row has a clone size; where given, it reads once, few, many or a size class.

>TRBV18|TRBD1|TRBJ1-5|NA
TGTGCCAGCTCACCCAGTCGGGGGACAGGGGTCCATCAGCCCCAGCATTTT
CASSPSRGTGVHQPQHF
>TRBV9|NA|TRBJ2-7|once
TGTGCCAGCAGCGTAGATGAGCGACCCTACGAGCAGTACTTC
CASSVDERPYEQYF
>TRBV10-2|TRBD1|TRBJ1-2|NA
TGCGCCAGCGGACCGGGACAGGGCTTTGGCTACACCTTC
CASGPGQGFGYTF
>TRBV11-2|TRBD2|TRBJ2-1|once
TGTGCCAGCAGCTTATTACTAGCGGGAAACAATGAGCAGTTCTTC
CASSLLLAGNNEQFF
>TRBV10-3|TRBD1|TRBJ1-5|few
TGTGCCATCAGTGAGAGAAAAAGACAGGGGGCTAAAGGCAATCAGCCCCAGCATTTT
CAISERKRQGAKGNQPQHF
>TRBV18|TRBD1|TRBJ2-7|NA
TGTGCCAGCTCAATACCGGGACAGAATTACGAGCAGTACTTC
CASSIPGQNYEQYF
>TRBV28|NA|TRBJ1-5|NA
TGTGCCAGCAGTTCGCCGCCTCTTAGTAAACCCCAGCATTTT
CASSSPPLSKPQHF
>TRBV2|TRBD1|TRBJ2-7|NA
TGTGCCAGCAGTCGGGACAGGGGCTACGAGCAGTACTTC
CASSRDRGYEQYF
>TRBV27|TRBD1|TRBJ1-1|once
TGTGCCAGCAGTGTCCAGGGGGCTACTGAAGCTTTCTTT
CASSVQGATEAFF
>TRBV9|TRBD1|TRBJ1-6|NA
TGTGCCAGCAGCGGGAGACAGGGGGCAGGTTCACCCCTCCACTTT
CASSGRQGAGSPLHF
>TRBV2|NA|TRBJ2-7|NA
TGTGCCACCTACGACATGAGCTCCTACGAGCAGTACTTC
CATYDMSSYEQYF
>TRBV6-5|NA|TRBJ1-1|NA
TGTGCCAGCAGTTACAGGGGGGGCACTGAAGCTTTCTTT
CASSYRGGTEAFF
>TRBV11-2|NA|TRBJ2-7|NA
TGTGCCAGCAGCTTACCGGACATGTACGAGCAGTACTTC
CASSLPDMYEQYF
>TRBV7-2|NA|TRBJ2-5|NA
TGTGCCAGCAGCTCCCTGGGAGGAGAGACCCAGTACTTC
CASSSLGGETQYF
>TRBV30|TRBD2|TRBJ2-1|NA
TGTGCCTGGAGTGTACGGGGGAGGGCCCTCCATGAGCAGTTCTTC
CAWSVRGRALHEQFF
>TRBV7-6|TRBD2|TRBJ2-2|NA
TGTGCCAGCAGCTTATCCCGGACTAGCGGGAGGAGGTCGAGCGGGGAGCTGTTTTTT
CASSLSRTSGRRSSGELFF
>TRBV4-2|NA|TRBJ1-3|NA
TGTGCCAGCAGCCAAGGTTCCCCTCGCGGGGGCTCTGGAAACACCATATATTTT
CASSQGSPRGGSGNTIYF
>TRBV19|NA|TRBJ1-3|NA
TGTGCCAGTAGTATACGGGTCTCTGGAAACACCATATATTTT
CASSIRVSGNTIYF
>TRBV5-1|TRBD1|TRBJ2-7|NA
TGCGCCAGCAGGAGTGGACAGGGGGCTGTCTACGAGCAGTACTTC
CASRSGQGAVYEQYF
>TRBV29-1|NA|TRBJ1-1|NA
TGCAGCGCACGGGACACCTTTTTGACTGAAGCTTTCTTT
CSARDTFLTEAFF
>TRBV12-3/TRBV12-4|NA|TRBJ1-1|NA
TGTGCCAGCAGTACAGCCTGGAACACTGAAGCTTTCTTT
CASSTAWNTEAFF
>TRBV3-1/TRBV3-2|NA|TRBJ1-4|NA
TGTGCCAGCAGCCAAGTTGGCACAGGGCCCAGGGAAAAACTGTTTTTT
CASSQVGTGPREKLFF
>TRBV2|NA|TRBJ2-7|NA
TGTGCCAGCAGTCCTCGGGGGAGGGGGGATGAGCAGTACTTC
CASSPRGRGDEQYF
>TRBV5-4|TRBD2|TRBJ2-1|NA
TGTGCCAGCAGCTTGGTTCTGGGAGGGAGCAATGAGCAGTTCTTC
CASSLVLGGSNEQFF
>TRBV3-1/TRBV3-2|NA|TRBJ1-1|NA
TGTGCCAGCAGCCAAGAGGGTGGGGGCTATGAAGCTTTCTTT
CASSQEGGGYEAFF
>TRBV27|TRBD2|TRBJ2-7|NA
TGTGCCAGCAGGACTAGCGGGATTCCCTACGAGCAGTACTTC
CASRTSGIPYEQYF
>TRBV9|NA|TRBJ1-2|NA
TGTGCCAGCAGCCCCGACAGCCTCTATGGCTACACCTTC
CASSPDSLYGYTF
>TRBV9|NA|TRBJ2-1|NA
TGTGCCAGCAGCGTAGATAGTAGCTCCTACAATGAGCAGTTCTTC
CASSVDSSSYNEQFF
>TRBV7-2|TRBD2|TRBJ2-1|once
TGTGCCAGCAGCTTATTCGGGACTAGCTCCTACAATGAGCAGTTCTTC
CASSLFGTSSYNEQFF